This T cell receptor (beta chain) comes out of a study of T cell responses to AZD1222 COVID-19 vaccine. Study-wide findings and caveats: Scientists sampled the repertoires only once the peak T cell response had passed.

Germline CDR1 LGHNT, CDR2 FRNRAP. The CDR3 is made up of 12 amino acids. Trimming took 6 bases from V and 5 from J, leaving 10 bases between them. Regarding this clone: The antigen is undetermined.

TCRdb's table, derived via immunoSEQ multiplex PCR, lists solely in-frame clones and lacks some. The data hold about 120,000 clones, with around 91% observed a single time. The sample in question was peripheral blood, obtained on day 0 of AZD1222 vaccination. The genes are TRBV12-5 and TRBJ1-1, with D uncertain. This TCR derives from an adult in good health. CDR3 amino acids: CASGRPDTEAFF. The CDR3 coding sequence is TGTGCTAGTGGCCGACCAGATACTGAAGCTTTCTTT.